This T cell receptor beta chain was recovered during a study of blood T cells in healthy people across ages. The amount of total RNA extracted per sample was at least 5.5 micrograms. This clonotype was seen only a few times. Its target is not known. Regarding the study as a whole: Per million T cells, TCR beta diversity dropped about linearly as age rose.

This CDR3 has 15 amino acids. The trim removed 1 base at V and 6 bases at J, leaving 9 bases unmatched. CDR1 and CDR2 from the germline V gene are DFQATT and SNEGSKA (reference sequence). The use of a sample-barcoded 5' primer and a J-beta primer mix characterized a second PCR of roughly 6 to 12 cycles. TCRdb itself ran the 5' RACE reads through MiXCR, one entry per CDR3 protein. The sample lists roughly 2 million distinct CDR3 sequences, just under 50% seen once, with less than 2.5% in the top ten. The specimen sequenced was blood. The rearrangement links TRBV20-1 to TRBJ2-5; 9 nucleotides align to TRBD2. The clonotype originates from a woman in her thirties or forties in good health. CDR3 loop: CSARVPGTSSQTQYF. CDR3 nucleotides: TGCAGTGCTAGAGTACCTGGGACTAGCAGCCAGACCCAGTACTTC.